This T cell receptor (beta chain) comes out of a study of Ad26.COV2.S vaccination and SARS-CoV-2 variants. Study information: By the intramuscular route, Ad26.COV2.S was given once, or twice 56 days apart.

Study results and limitations: Non-spike TCR breadth was similar in vaccine and placebo recipients. Vaccine recipients showed a spike-specific TCR breadth that was higher than in placebo recipients.

Assay used: immunoSEQ multiplex PCR; TCRdb lists only in-frame clones, some missing. The data show roughly 380,000 clones, with 70% to 90% seen just once and less than 4% held by the top ten. Noted treatment: around 19 received Ad26.COV2.S at low or high dose, single or two shots; roughly five received placebo; per-sample allocation not given. The study sampled participants on day 63 after the first vaccine or placebo injection. An Ad26 vector expressing Wuhan-strain SARS-CoV-2 spike constituted the vaccine. As to this clone: What it binds is not known.

V lost 2 bases to trimming and J lost 2 bases, with 6 bases between them. The germline CDR1 and CDR2 sequences are MDHEN and SYDVKM. The CDR3 consists of 13 residues. The origin of this receptor is a person aged 18 to 59 who received the Ad26.COV2.S COVID-19 vaccine or a placebo. Sequenced material: peripheral blood, taken in a trial of Ad26.COV2.S vaccine versus placebo. This chain joins TRBV28 and TRBJ1-2; D gene uncertain. The chain's CDR3 is CASSLVDNYGYTF. The CDR3 DNA reads TGTGCCAGCAGTTTAGTCGACAACTATGGCTACACCTTC.